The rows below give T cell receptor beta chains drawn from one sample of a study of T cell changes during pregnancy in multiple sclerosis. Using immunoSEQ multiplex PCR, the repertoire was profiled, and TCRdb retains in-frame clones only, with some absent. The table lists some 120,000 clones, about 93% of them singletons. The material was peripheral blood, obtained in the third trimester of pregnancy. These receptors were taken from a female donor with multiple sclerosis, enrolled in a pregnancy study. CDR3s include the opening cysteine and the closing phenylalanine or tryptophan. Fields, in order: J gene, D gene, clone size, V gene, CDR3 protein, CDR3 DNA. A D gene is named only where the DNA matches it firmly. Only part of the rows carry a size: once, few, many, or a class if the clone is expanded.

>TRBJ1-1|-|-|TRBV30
CAWSVRRQANTEAFF
TGTGCCTGGAGTGTACGACGGCAGGCGAACACTGAAGCTTTCTTT
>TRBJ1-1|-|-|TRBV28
CAVWLGPVGTEAFF
TGTGCCGTCTGGTTGGGGCCGGTGGGCACTGAAGCTTTCTTT
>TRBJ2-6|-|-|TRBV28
CASSIRAGANVLTF
TGTGCCAGCAGTATCAGGGCTGGGGCCAACGTCCTGACTTTC
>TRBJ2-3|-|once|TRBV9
CASSVGVTPGDTQYF
TGTGCCAGCAGCGTAGGTGTCACCCCGGGAGATACGCAGTATTTT
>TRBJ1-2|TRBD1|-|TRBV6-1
CASSGLRDRGGINYGYTF
TGTGCCAGCAGTGGCCTCCGGGACAGGGGAGGCATTAACTATGGCTACACCTTC
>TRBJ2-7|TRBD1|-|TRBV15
CATSRVGGTGIEQYF
TGTGCCACCAGCAGAGTAGGTGGGACAGGGATCGAGCAGTACTTC
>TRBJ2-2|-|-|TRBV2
CASEEDSTGELFF
TGTGCCAGCGAGGAGGACAGCACCGGGGAGCTGTTTTTT
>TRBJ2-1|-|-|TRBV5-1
CASSHAPGKNEQFF
TGCGCCAGCAGCCACGCACCCGGGAAAAATGAGCAGTTCTTC
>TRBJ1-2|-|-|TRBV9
CASSVEGHYGYTF
TGTGCCAGCAGCGTAGAGGGACATTATGGCTACACCTTC
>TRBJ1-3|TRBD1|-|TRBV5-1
CASGLTGAGNTIYF
TGCGCCAGCGGCTTAACAGGGGCTGGAAACACCATATATTTT
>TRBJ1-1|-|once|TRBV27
CASSFTALNTEAFF
TGTGCCAGCAGTTTCACAGCCTTGAACACTGAAGCTTTCTTT
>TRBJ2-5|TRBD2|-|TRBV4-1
CASNQTSAQETQYF
TGCGCCAGCAACCAAACTAGCGCTCAAGAGACCCAGTACTTC
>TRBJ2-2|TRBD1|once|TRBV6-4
CASSKTGKGGELFF
TGTGCCAGCAGTAAGACAGGGAAAGGCGGGGAGCTGTTTTTT
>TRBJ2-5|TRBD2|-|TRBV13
CASSLTTGTSGSAQYF
TGTGCCAGCAGCCTCACCACGGGGACTAGCGGATCGGCCCAGTACTTC
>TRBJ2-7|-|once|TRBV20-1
CSHRSSYEQYF
TGCAGCCACCGGAGCTCCTACGAGCAGTACTTC
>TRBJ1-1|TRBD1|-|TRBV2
CASSQGARPEAFF
TGTGCCAGCAGCCAGGGGGCGCGCCCCGAAGCTTTCTTT
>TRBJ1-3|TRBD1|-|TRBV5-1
CASSATGVGNTIYF
TGCGCCAGCAGCGCGACAGGGGTCGGAAACACCATATATTTT